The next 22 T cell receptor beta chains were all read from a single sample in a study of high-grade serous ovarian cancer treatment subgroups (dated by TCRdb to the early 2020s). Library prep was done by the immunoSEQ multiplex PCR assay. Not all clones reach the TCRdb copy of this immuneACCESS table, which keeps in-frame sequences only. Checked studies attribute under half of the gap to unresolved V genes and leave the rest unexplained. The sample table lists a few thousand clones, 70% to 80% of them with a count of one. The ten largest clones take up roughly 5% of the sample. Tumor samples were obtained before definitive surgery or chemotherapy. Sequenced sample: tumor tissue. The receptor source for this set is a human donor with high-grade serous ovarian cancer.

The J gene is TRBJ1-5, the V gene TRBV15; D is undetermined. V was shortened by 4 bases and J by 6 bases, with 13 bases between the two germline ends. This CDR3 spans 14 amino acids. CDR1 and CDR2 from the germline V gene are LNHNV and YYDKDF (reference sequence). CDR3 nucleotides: TGTGCCACCAGCATCGACGGGGAAGCTCAGCCCCAGCATTTT. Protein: CATSIDGEAQPQHF.

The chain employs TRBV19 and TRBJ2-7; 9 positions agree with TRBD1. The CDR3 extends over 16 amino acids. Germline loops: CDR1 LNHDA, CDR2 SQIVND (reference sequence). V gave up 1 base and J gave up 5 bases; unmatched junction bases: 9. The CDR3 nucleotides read TGTGCCAGTAGTATAGTACCGGGACAGGGTTCGGACGAGCAGTACTTC. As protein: CASSIVPGQGSDEQYF. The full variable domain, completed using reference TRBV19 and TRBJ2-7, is DGGITQSPKYLFRKEGQNVTLSCEQNLNHDAMYWYRQDPGQGLRLIYYSQIVNDFQKGDIAEGYSVSREKKESFPLTVTSAQKNPTAFYLCASSIVPGQGSDEQYFGPGTRLTVT.

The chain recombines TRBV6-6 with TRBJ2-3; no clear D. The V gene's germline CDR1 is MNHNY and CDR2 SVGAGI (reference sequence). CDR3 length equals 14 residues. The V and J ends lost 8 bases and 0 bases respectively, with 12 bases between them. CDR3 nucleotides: TGTGCCAGCCATGGTGGTTTCAGCACAGATACGCAGTATTTT. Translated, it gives CASHGGFSTDTQYF.

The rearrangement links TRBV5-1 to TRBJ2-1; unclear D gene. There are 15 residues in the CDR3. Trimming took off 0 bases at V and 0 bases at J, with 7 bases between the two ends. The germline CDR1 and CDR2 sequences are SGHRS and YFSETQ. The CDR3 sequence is CASSLGSSSYNEQFF. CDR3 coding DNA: TGCGCCAGCAGCTTGGGTAGTAGCTCCTACAATGAGCAGTTCTTC.

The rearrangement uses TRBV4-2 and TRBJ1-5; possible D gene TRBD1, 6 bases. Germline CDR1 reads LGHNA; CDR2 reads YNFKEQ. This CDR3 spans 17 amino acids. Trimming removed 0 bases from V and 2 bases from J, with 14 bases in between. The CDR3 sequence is CASSQDGLGAGNQPQHF. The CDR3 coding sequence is TGTGCCAGCAGCCAAGATGGGTTGGGGGCCGGCAATCAGCCCCAGCATTTT.

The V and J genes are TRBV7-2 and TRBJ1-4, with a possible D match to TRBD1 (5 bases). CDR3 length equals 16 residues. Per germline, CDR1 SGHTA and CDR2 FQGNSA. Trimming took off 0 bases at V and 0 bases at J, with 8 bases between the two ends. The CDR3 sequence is CASSLATGATNEKLFF. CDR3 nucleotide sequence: TGTGCCAGCAGCTTAGCAACAGGTGCAACTAATGAAAAACTGTTTTTT.

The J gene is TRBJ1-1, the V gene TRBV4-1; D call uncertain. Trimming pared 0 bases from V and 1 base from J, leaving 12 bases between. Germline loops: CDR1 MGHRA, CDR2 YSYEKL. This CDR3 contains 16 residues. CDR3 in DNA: TGCGCCAGCAGCCAAGATACTAGGGCGGGGAACACTGAAGCTTTCTTT. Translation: CASSQDTRAGNTEAFF.

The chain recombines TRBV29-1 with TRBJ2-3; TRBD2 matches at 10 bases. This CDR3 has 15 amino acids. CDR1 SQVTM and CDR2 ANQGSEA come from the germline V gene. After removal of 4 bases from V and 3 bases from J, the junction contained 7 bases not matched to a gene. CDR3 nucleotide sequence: TGCAGCGTTGGAGAAAGCGGGGGGGAAACAGATACGCAGTATTTT. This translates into CSVGESGGETDTQYF.

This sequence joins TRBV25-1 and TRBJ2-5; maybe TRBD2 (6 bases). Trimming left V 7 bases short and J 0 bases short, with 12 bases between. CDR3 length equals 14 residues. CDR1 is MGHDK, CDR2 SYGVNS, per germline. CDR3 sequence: CASTPPGDQETQYF. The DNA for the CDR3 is TGTGCCAGCACCCCCCCGGGGGACCAAGAGACCCAGTACTTC.

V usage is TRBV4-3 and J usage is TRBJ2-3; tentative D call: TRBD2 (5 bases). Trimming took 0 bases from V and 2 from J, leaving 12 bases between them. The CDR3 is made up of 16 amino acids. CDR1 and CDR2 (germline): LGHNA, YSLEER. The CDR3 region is CASSQDPVGDTDTQYF. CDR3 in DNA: TGCGCCAGCAGCCAAGATCCCGTCGGGGACACAGATACGCAGTATTTT.

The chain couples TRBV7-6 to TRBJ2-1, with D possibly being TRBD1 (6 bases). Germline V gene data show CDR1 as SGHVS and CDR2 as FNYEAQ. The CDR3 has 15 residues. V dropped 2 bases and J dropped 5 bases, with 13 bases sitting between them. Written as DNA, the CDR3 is TGTGCCAGCAGCTTACACCGCCAGGGGCACAATGAGCAGTTCTTC. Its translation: CASSLHRQGHNEQFF.

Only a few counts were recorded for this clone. The CDR3 DNA reads TGTGCCACCAGTCATGGACAGCGTATCAATCAGCCCCAGCATTTT. The encoded protein is CATSHGQRINQPQHF. The gene calls are TRBV15 and TRBJ1-5; a possible D gene is TRBD1 (6 bases). The germline CDR1 and CDR2 sequences are LNHNV and YYDKDF (reference sequence). The CDR3 spans 15 residues. The V end was cut by 6 bases, the J end by 3 bases, with 15 bases between. The full variable domain, in which reference TRBV15 and TRBJ1-5 provide the parts outside the CDR3, is DAMVIQNPRYQVTQFGKPVTLSCSQTLNHNVMYWYQQKSSQAPKLLFHYYDKDFNNEADTPDNFQSRRPNTSFCFLDIRSPGLGDTAMYLCATSHGQRINQPQHFGDGTRLSIL.

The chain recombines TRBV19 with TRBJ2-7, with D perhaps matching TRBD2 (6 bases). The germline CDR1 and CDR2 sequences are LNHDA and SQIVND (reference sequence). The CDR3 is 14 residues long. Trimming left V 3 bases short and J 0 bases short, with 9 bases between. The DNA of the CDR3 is TGTGCCAGTAGTATCGCCGGGAGCTCCTACGAGCAGTACTTC. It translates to CASSIAGSSYEQYF.

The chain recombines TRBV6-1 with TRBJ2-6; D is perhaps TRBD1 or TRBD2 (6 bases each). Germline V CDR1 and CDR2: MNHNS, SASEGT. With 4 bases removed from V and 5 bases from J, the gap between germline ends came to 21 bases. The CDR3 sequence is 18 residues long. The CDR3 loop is CASSVFPGGSHWANVLTF. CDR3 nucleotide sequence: TGTGCCAGCAGTGTTTTCCCCGGGGGCTCCCACTGGGCCAACGTCCTGACTTTC.

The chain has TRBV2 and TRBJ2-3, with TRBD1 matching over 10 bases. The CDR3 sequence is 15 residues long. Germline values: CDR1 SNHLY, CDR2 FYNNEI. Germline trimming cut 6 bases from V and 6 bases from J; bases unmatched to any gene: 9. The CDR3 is CASREGTGETDTQYF. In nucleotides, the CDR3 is TGTGCCAGCAGGGAGGGGACAGGGGAGACCGATACGCAGTATTTT.

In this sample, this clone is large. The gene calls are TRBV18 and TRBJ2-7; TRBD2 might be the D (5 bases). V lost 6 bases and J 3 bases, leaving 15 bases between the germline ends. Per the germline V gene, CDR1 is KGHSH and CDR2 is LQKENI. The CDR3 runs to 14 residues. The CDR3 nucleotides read TGTGCCAGCTCGACCGGGGTGGGCAACTACGAGCAGTACTTC. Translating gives CASSTGVGNYEQYF.

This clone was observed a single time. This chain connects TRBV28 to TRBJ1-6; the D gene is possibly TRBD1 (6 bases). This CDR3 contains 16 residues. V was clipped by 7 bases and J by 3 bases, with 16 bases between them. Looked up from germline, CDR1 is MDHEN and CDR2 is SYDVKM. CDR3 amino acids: CASTPGGPSYNSPLHF. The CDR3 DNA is TGTGCCAGCACTCCGGGGGGCCCAAGCTATAATTCACCCCTCCACTTT.

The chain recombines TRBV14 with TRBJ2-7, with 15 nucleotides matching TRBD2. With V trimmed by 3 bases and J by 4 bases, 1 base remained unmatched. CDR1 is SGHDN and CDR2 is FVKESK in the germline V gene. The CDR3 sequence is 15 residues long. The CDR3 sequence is CASSQGLAGGYEQYF. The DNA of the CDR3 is TGTGCCAGCAGCCAGGGACTAGCGGGAGGATACGAGCAGTACTTC.

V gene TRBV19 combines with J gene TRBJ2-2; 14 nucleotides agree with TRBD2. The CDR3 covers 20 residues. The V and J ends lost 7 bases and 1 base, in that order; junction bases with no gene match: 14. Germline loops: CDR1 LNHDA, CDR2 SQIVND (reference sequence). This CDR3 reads CASTPLPGLAGVVNTGELFF. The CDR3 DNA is TGTGCCAGTACCCCCCTCCCGGGACTAGCGGGAGTAGTGAACACCGGGGAGCTGTTTTTT.

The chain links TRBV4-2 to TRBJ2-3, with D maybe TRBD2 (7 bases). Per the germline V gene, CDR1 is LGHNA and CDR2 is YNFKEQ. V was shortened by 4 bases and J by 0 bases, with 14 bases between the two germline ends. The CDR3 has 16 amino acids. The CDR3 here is CASSLSGGGSTDTQYF. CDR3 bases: TGTGCCAGCAGCCTAAGTGGGGGGGGCAGCACAGATACGCAGTATTTT.

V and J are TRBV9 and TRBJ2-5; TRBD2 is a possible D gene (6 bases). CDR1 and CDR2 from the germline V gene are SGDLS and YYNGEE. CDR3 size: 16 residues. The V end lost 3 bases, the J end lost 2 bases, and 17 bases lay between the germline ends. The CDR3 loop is CASSGPTGVTQETQYF. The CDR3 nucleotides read TGTGCCAGCAGCGGCCCCACGGGAGTAACTCAAGAGACCCAGTACTTC.

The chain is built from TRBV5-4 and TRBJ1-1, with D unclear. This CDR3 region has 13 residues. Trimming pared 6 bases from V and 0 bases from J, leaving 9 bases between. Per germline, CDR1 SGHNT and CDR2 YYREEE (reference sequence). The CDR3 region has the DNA TGTGCCAGCAAAGTACGGCTGAACACTGAAGCTTTCTTT. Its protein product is CASKVRLNTEAFF.